Sequencing of this T cell receptor beta chain was carried out in a study of cytomegalovirus exposure and HLA in healthy donors. Overall study: The roughly 110 validation repertoires used the same platform as the 650 to 850 first-cohort repertoires (as reported by a later analysis).

Turning to this clone: Antigen: not known.

The donors were part of the validation cohort of 95 to 150 subjects. That cohort was separate from the first cohort, which comprised roughly 670 subjects. Produced via immunoSEQ multiplex PCR; TCRdb's table is partial and in-frame only. Of roughly 130,000 clones listed, approximately 90% are singletons. Study-level results: Reports showed the classifier diagnosing cytomegalovirus status with high specificity and sensitivity. As confirmed in vitro, three CMV-associated chains were specific for CMV antigens.

Germline lookup yields CDR1 MNHEY and CDR2 SVGAGI. V lost 2 bases and J lost 4, with 14 bases in between. The CDR3 extends over 15 amino acids. Sequencing was carried out using PBMCs. This chain uses TRBV6-5 with TRBJ1-1; D may be TRBD1 (6 bases). The sequence derives from a woman in her 30s in good health and CMV-seropositive. In nucleotides, the CDR3 is TGTGCCAGCAGTTACGGGGGGCGGGGGATCACTGAAGCTTTCTTT. Its translation: CASSYGGRGITEAFF.